This T cell receptor (beta chain) derives from a study of blood T cell repertoires in COVID-19. Which cohort a participant joined came from the clinical history participants gave. Per the germline V gene, CDR1 is MNHEY and CDR2 is SVGAGI. J lost 4 bases, V lost 6 bases, and 6 bases had no gene match. The CDR3 loop spans 13 amino acids. In the original workflow: Amplification of reference gene primers provided the estimated nucleated cell counts. TCRdb's copy holds only in-frame clones and misses some; the assay was immunoSEQ multiplex PCR. That table supplies the V and J calls and clone size; D and trimming were determined from the DNA. The data hold about 220,000 clones, with 86% observed a single time.

The genes are TRBV6-5 and TRBJ2-7; 7 bases are shared with TRBD1. The sequence came from a woman in her thirties or forties with acute COVID-19. Sequenced input: PBMCs or T cells enriched from blood (not recorded which). The CDR3 loop reads CASRLRDSYEQYF. Here the CDR3 DNA reads TGTGCCAGCAGACTCCGGGACAGTTACGAGCAGTACTTC.